Listed below are T cell receptor beta chains from one sample, sequenced in a study of blood T cells in healthy people across ages. TCRdb re-called the 5' RACE reads through MiXCR, storing one row per CDR3 protein. The sample shows about 780,000 distinct CDR3 sequences, about 46% of them seen only once. The sequencing input was blood. These receptors were collected from an elderly man in good health. Each CDR3 is given with its conserved first and last residue. A D gene is named only where the DNA matches it firmly. Rows may omit the clone size; those that give it use once, few, many or a size class.

>TRBD2|.|TRBJ2-5|TRBV5-6|17
CASSFPPGRVNSETQYF
TGTGCCAGCAGCTTCCCTCCGGGGAGGGTGAATTCGGAGACCCAGTACTTC
>TRBD2|.|TRBJ2-4|TRBV7-3|20
CASSLNPTSGRGLAKNIQYF
TGTGCCAGCAGCTTAAATCCCACTAGCGGGAGGGGTCTAGCCAAAAACATTCAGTACTTC
>.|.|TRBJ1-1|TRBV20-1|15
CSPRDRGQGGTEAFF
TGCAGTCCTAGAGATAGGGGTCAGGGAGGCACTGAAGCTTTCTTT
>.|.|TRBJ2-7|TRBV29-1|12
CSVEGDRHEQYF
TGCAGCGTTGAAGGCGATAGGCATGAGCAGTACTTC
>.|.|TRBJ2-7|TRBV11-1|14
CASSSWPSLYEQYF
TGTGCCAGCAGCTCCTGGCCTTCCCTCTACGAGCAGTACTTC
>TRBD1|.|TRBJ2-4|TRBV6-2/TRBV6-3|12
CASKGQLNIQYF
TGTGCCAGCAAGGGACAGCTAAACATTCAGTACTTC
>TRBD2|.|TRBJ2-3|TRBV4-1|17
CASSQLSGGTSTDTQYF
TGCGCCAGCAGCCAACTTAGCGGGGGGACTAGCACAGATACGCAGTATTTT
>.|many|TRBJ2-5|TRBV5-1|15
CASSELPQGQETQYF
TGCGCCAGCAGCGAGCTTCCACAGGGCCAAGAGACCCAGTACTTC
>TRBD1|.|TRBJ1-6|TRBV14|15
CASSLLQGAHSPLHF
TGTGCCAGCAGCCTTCTACAGGGGGCACATTCACCCCTCCACTTT
>.|.|TRBJ2-4|TRBV5-1|13
CASRRDDIGEQYF
TGCGCCAGCAGGCGGGACGACATCGGAGAGCAGTACTTC
>.|few|TRBJ2-3|TRBV28|15
CASSLFRGRTDTQYF
TGTGCCAGCAGCCTTTTTCGAGGGAGGACAGATACGCAGTATTTT
>TRBD2|.|TRBJ2-7|TRBV18|15
CASSPQLAGTYEQYF
TGTGCCAGCTCACCACAGCTAGCGGGGACCTACGAGCAGTACTTC
>.|many|TRBJ2-6|TRBV29-1|11
CSVVKANVLTF
TGCAGCGTTGTAAAGGCCAACGTCCTGACTTTC
>TRBD2|.|TRBJ2-1|TRBV7-2|15
CASSLVAGVIYEQFF
TGTGCCAGCAGCTTAGTAGCGGGAGTTATCTATGAGCAGTTCTTC
>TRBD1|few|TRBJ2-7|TRBV24-1|16
CATSETGRDRVYEQYF
TGTGCCACCAGTGAGACTGGCCGGGACAGGGTCTACGAGCAGTACTTC
>TRBD1|.|TRBJ2-5|TRBV5-1|15
CASRTRTGGGETQYF
TGCGCCAGCAGGACCCGGACAGGGGGTGGAGAGACCCAGTACTTC
>.|once|TRBJ1-6|TRBV28|13
CAIRGADNSPLHF
TGTGCCATACGTGGGGCAGATAATTCACCCCTCCACTTT
>TRBD1|many|TRBJ1-2|TRBV28|16
CASSLEGQGSYYGYTF
TGTGCCAGCAGTTTAGAAGGACAGGGGTCTTACTATGGCTACACCTTC
>.|few|TRBJ2-7|TRBV20-1|14
CSARDGAKNYEQYF
TGCAGTGCTAGAGATGGGGCTAAAAACTACGAGCAGTACTTC